The text below deals with one T cell receptor (beta chain). The antigen remains undetermined. Sequencing was performed with immunoSEQ multiplex PCR; in TCRdb, only in-frame clones are kept and a portion is missing. Counted here are around 15,000 clones, just over 90% occurring once; the ten biggest clones make up more than 3%. The data were obtained in a study of T cell repertoires in ileal Crohn's disease. As for the study in general: About half received postoperative treatment, about a dozen with thiopurines and around 18 anti-TNF.

J lost 6 bases, V lost 4 bases, and 6 bases had no gene match. This CDR3 comprises 15 residues. Germline V gene sequence: CDR1 LNHNV, CDR2 YYDKDF (reference sequence). Study-level findings and limits: High-frequency clones were more common in sorted CD8 than CD4 cells. Every patient over 26.8% clonality showed endoscopic recurrence.

Adults with ileal or ileocolonic Crohn's disease and an indication for resection were eligible. Sequencing was performed on ileal tissue. The source of this sequence is an adult with Crohn's disease. V and J are TRBV15 and TRBJ1-6, with 7 positions matching TRBD1. CDR3 bases: TGTGCCACCAGCATTCTGGGACAGACTAATTCACCCCTCCACTTT. Protein: CATSILGQTNSPLHF. Complete variable domain (other parts from reference TRBV15 and TRBJ1-6): DAMVIQNPRYQVTQFGKPVTLSCSQTLNHNVMYWYQQKSSQAPKLLFHYYDKDFNNEADTPDNFQSRRPNTSFCFLDIRSPGLGDTAMYLCATSILGQTNSPLHFGNGTRLTVT.